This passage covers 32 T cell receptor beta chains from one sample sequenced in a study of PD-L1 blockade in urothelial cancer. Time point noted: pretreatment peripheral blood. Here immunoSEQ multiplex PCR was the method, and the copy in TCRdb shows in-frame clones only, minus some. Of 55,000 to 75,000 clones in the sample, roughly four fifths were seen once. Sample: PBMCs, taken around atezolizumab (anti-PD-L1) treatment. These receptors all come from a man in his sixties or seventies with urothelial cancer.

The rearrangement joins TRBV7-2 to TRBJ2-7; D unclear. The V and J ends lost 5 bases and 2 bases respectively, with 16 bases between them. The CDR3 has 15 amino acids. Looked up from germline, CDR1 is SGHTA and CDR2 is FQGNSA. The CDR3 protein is CASSPSGVKTYEQYF. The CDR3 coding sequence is TGTGCCAGCAGCCCATCAGGCGTAAAGACCTACGAGCAGTACTTC.

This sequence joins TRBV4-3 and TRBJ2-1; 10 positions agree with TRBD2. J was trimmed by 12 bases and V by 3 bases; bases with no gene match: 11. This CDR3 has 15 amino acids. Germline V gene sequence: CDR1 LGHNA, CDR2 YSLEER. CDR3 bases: TGCGCCAGCAGCCAGAGCGGGAGGGCCGATAGGTTGCAGTTCTTC. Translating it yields CASSQSGRADRLQFF.

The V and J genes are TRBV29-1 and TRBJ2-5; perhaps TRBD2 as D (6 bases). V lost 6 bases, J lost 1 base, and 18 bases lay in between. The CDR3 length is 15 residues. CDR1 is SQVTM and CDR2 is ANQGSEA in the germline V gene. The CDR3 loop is CSVGILAEPQETQYF. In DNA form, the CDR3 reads TGCAGCGTCGGTATTTTAGCGGAGCCCCAAGAGACCCAGTACTTC.

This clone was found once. The CDR3 sequence: CASRMTGLAEQYF. The CDR3, as DNA: TGTGCCAGCAGGATGACGGGACTAGCCGAGCAGTACTTC. This chain uses TRBV28 with TRBJ2-7; TRBD2 agrees at 9 bases. Germline assignment: CDR1 MDHEN and CDR2 SYDVKM. The V segment lost 6 bases and the J segment 6 bases; nucleotides outside the gene matches: 6. The CDR3 contains 13 residues.

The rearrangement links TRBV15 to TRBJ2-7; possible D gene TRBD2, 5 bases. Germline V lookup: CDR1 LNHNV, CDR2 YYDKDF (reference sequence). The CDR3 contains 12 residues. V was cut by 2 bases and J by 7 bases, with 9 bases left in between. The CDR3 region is CATSRLEGEQYF. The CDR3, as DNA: TGTGCCACCAGCAGACTAGAGGGAGAGCAGTACTTC.

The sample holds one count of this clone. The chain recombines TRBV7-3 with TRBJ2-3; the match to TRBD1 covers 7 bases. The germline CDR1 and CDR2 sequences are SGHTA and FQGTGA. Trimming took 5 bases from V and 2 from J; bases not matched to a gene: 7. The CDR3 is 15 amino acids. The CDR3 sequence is CASSHRQGATDTQYF. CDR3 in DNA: TGTGCCAGCAGCCATCGACAGGGTGCCACAGATACGCAGTATTTT.

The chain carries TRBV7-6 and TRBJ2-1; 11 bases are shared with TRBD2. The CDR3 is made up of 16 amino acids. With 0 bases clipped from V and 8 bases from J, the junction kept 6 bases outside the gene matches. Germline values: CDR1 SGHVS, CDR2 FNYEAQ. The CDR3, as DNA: TGTGCCAGCAGCTTAGCGGTTAGCGGGAGGGCCGATGAGCAGTTCTTC. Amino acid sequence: CASSLAVSGRADEQFF. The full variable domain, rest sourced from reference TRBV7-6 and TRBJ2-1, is GAGVSQSPRYKVTKRGQDVALRCDPISGHVSLYWYRQALGQGPEFLTYFNYEAQQDKSGLPNDRFSAERPEGSISTLTIQRTEQRDSAMYRCASSLAVSGRADEQFFGPGTRLTVL.

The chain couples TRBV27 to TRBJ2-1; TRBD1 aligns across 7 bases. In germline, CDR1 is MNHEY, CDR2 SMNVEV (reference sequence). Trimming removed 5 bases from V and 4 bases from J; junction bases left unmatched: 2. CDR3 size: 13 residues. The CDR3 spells CASSGTVYNEQFF. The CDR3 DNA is TGTGCCAGCAGTGGGACAGTATACAATGAGCAGTTCTTC.

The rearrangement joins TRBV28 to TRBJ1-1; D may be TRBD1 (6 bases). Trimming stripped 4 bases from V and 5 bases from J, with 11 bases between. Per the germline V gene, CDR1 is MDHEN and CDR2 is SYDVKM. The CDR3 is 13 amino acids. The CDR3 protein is CASSSGHRTEAFF. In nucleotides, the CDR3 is TGTGCCAGCAGTTCGGGACATAGGACTGAAGCTTTCTTT.

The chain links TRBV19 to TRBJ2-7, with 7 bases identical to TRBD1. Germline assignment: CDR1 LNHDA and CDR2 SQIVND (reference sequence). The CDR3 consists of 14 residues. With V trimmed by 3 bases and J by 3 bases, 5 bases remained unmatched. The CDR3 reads CASSMRAGGYEQYF. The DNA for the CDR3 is TGTGCCAGTAGTATGAGGGCAGGGGGCTACGAGCAGTACTTC.

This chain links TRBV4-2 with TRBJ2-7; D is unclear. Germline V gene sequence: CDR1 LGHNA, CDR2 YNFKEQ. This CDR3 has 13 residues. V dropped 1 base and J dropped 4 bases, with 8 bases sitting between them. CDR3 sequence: CASSQVLSYEQYF. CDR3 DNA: TGTGCCAGCAGCCAAGTTCTCAGTTACGAGCAGTACTTC.

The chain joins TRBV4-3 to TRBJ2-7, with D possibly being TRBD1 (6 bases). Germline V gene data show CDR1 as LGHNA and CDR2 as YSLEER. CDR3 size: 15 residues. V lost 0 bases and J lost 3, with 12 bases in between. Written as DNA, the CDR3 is TGCGCCAGCAGCCAAGACAGGGGAGTGGGCTACGAGCAGTACTTC. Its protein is CASSQDRGVGYEQYF.

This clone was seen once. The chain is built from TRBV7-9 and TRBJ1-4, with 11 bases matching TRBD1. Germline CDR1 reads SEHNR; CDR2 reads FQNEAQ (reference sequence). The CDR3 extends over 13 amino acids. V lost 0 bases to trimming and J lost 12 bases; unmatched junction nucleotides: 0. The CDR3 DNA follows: TGTGCCAGCAGCTTAGCGGGACAGGGGGAACTGTTTTTT. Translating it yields CASSLAGQGELFF.

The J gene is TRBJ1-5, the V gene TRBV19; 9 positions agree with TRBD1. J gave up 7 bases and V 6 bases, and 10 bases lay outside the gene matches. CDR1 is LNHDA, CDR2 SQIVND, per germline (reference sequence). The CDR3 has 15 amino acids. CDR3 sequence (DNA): TGTGCCAGTAGGGAACGACAGGGGGAAGGACAGCCCCAGCATTTT. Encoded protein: CASRERQGEGQPQHF.

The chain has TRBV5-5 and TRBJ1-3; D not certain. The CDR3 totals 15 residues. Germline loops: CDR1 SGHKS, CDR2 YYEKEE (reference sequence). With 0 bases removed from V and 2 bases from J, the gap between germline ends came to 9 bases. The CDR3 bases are TGTGCCAGCAGCTTGGACCAGGTAGCTGGAAACACCATATATTTT. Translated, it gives CASSLDQVAGNTIYF.

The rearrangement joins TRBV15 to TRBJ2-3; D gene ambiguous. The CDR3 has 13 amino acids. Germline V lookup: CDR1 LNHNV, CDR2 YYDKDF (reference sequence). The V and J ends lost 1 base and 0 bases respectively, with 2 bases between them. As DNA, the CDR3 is TGTGCCACCAGCAGAGCTAGCACAGATACGCAGTATTTT. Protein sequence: CATSRASTDTQYF. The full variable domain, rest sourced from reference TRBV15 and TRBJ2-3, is DAMVIQNPRYQVTQFGKPVTLSCSQTLNHNVMYWYQQKSSQAPKLLFHYYDKDFNNEADTPDNFQSRRPNTSFCFLDIRSPGLGDTAMYLCATSRASTDTQYFGPGTRLTVL.

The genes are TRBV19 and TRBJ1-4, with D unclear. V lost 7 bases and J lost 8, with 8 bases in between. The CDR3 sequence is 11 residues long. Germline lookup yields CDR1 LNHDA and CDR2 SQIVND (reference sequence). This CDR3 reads CASMVGEKLFF. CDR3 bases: TGTGCCAGTATGGTCGGGGAAAAACTGTTTTTT.

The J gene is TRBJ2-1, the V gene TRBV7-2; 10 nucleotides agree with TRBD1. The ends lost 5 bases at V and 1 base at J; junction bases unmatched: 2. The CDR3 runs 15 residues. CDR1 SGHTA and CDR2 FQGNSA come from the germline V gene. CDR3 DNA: TGTGCCAGCAGCCGACAGGGGGCATCCTACAATGAGCAGTTCTTC. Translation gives CASSRQGASYNEQFF.

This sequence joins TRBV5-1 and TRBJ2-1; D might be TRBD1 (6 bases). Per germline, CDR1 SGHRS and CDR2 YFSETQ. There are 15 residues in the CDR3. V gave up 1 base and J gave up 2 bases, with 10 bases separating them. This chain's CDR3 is CASSLTGTPYNEQFF. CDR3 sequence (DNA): TGCGCCAGCAGCTTGACAGGGACCCCCTACAATGAGCAGTTCTTC.

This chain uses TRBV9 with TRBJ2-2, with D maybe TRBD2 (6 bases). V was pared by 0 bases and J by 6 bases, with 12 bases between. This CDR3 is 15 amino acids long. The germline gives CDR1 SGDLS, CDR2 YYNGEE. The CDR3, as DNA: TGTGCCAGCAGCGTAGGACCTAGCGCGGCCGGGGAGCTGTTTTTT. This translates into CASSVGPSAAGELFF. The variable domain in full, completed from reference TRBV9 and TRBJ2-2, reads DSGVTQTPKHLITATGQRVTLRCSPRSGDLSVYWYQQSLDQGLQFLIQYYNGEERAKGNILERFSAQQFPDLHSELNLSSLELGDSALYFCASSVGPSAAGELFFGEGSRLTVL.

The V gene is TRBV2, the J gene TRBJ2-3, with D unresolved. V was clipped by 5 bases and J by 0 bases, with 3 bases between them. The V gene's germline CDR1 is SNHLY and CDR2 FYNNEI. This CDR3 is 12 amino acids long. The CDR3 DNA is TGTGCCAGCAGTCTGAGCACAGATACGCAGTATTTT. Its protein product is CASSLSTDTQYF.

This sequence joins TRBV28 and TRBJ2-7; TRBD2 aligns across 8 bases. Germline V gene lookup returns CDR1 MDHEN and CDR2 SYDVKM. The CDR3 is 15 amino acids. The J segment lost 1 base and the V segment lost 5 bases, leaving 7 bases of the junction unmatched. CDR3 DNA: TGTGCCAGCAGTGCGTCACTAGCGGAGTCCTACGAGCAGTACTTC. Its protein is CASSASLAESYEQYF.

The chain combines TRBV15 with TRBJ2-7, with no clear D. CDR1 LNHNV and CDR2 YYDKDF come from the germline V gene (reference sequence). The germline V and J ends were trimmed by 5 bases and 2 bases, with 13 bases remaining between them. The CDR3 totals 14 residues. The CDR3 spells CATSLEYLTYEQYF. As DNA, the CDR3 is TGTGCCACCAGCCTCGAGTATTTGACCTACGAGCAGTACTTC.

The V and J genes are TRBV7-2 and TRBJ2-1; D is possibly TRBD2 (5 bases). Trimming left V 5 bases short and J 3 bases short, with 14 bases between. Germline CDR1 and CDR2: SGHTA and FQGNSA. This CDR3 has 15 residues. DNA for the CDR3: TGTGCCAGCAGCCCTAAAGCGGAAATCTACAATGAGCAGTTCTTC. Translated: CASSPKAEIYNEQFF.

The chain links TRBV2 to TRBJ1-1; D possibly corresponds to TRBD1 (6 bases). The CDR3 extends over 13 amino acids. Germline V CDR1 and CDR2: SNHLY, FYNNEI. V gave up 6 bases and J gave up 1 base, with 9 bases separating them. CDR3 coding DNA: TGTGCCAGCAGCGGACAGCCGAACACTGAAGCTTTCTTT. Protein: CASSGQPNTEAFF.

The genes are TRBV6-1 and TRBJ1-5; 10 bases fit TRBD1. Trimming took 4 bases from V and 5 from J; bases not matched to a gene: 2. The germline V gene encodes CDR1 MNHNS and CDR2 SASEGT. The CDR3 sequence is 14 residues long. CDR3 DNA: TGTGCCAGCAGTGGACAGGGGGCCTATCAGCCCCAGCATTTT. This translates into CASSGQGAYQPQHF.

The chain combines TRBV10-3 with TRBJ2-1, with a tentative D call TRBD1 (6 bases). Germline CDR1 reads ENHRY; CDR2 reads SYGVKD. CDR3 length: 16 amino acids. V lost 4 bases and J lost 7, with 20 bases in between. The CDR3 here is CAISAFARGAGNEQFF. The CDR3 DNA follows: TGTGCCATCAGTGCCTTTGCCAGGGGTGCTGGAAATGAGCAGTTCTTC.

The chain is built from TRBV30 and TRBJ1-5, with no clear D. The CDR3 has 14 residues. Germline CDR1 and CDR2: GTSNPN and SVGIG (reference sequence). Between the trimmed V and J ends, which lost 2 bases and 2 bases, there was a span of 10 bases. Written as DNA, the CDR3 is TGTGCCTGGAGTACCGGGGTTGGCAATCAGCCCCAGCATTTT. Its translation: CAWSTGVGNQPQHF.

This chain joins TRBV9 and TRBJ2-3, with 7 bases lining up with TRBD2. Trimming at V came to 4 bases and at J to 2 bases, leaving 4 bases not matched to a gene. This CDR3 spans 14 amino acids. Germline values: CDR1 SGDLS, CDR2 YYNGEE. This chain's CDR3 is CASSSRGVTDTQYF. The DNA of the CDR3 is TGTGCCAGCAGCTCCCGGGGGGTCACAGATACGCAGTATTTT. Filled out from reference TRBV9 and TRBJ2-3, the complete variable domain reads DSGVTQTPKHLITATGQRVTLRCSPRSGDLSVYWYQQSLDQGLQFLIQYYNGEERAKGNILERFSAQQFPDLHSELNLSSLELGDSALYFCASSSRGVTDTQYFGPGTRLTVL.

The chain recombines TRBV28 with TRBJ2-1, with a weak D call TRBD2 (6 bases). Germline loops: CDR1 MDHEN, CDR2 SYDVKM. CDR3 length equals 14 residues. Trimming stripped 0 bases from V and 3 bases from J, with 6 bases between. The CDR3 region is CASSLWTSYNEQFF. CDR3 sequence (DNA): TGTGCCAGCAGTTTATGGACTAGCTACAATGAGCAGTTCTTC.

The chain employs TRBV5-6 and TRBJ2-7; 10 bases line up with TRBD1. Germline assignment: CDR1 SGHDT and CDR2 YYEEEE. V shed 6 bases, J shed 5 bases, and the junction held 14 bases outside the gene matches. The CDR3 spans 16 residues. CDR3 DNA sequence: TGTGCCAGCACAGACCGTGCGGGACAGGGGTTTCACGAGCAGTACTTC. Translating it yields CASTDRAGQGFHEQYF.

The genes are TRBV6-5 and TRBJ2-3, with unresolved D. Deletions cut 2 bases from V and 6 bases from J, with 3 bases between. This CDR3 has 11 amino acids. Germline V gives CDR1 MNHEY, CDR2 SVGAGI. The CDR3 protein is CASSYEDTQYF. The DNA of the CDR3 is TGTGCCAGCAGTTACGAGGATACGCAGTATTTT.